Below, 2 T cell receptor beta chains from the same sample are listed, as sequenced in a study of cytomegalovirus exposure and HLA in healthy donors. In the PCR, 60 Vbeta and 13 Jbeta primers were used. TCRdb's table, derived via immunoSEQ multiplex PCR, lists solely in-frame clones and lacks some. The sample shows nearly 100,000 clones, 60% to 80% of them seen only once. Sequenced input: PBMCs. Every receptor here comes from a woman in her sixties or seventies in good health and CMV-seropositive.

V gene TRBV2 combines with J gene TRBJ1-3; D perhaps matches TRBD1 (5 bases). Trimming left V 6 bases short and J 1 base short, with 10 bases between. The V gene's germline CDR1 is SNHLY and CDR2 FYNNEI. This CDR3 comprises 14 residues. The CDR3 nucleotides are TGTGCCAGCAGCGCTGGGACTTCTGGAAACACCATATATTTT. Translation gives CASSAGTSGNTIYF.

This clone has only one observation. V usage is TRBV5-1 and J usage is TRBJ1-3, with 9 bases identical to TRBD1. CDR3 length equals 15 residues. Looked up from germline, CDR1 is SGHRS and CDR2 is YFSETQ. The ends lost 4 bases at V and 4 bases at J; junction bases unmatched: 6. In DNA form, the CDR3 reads TGCGCCAGCAGCCCAGGGACAGGGTCGGGAAACACCATATATTTT. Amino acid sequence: CASSPGTGSGNTIYF.